This is a list of T cell receptor beta chains from one sample in a study of blood T cell repertoires in COVID-19. Generated by immunoSEQ multiplex PCR, the TCRdb table keeps only in-frame clones and is missing some. The sample lists 55,000 to 75,000 clones, over 65% occurring once. Source material: peripheral blood. The receptors originated from a man older than 75 with active or convalescent COVID-19. Each CDR3 is given with its conserved first and last residue. The D gene is left open where the match is weak. A clone size is listed for some rows: how often the clone was seen (once, few, many), or a class if it is expanded.

CDR3aa: CASSYGWTGGNTIYF
CDR3nt: TGTGCCAGCAGTTACGGGTGGACGGGGGGAAACACCATATATTTT
v_gene: TRBV6-5
d_gene: .
j_gene: TRBJ1-3
abundance: .
len: 15

CDR3aa: CASSGGRQETQYF
CDR3nt: TGTGCCAGCAGCGGTGGGAGGCAAGAGACCCAGTACTTC
v_gene: TRBV5-4
d_gene: .
j_gene: TRBJ2-5
abundance: .
len: 13

CDR3aa: CASSVTGGAGEQYF
CDR3nt: TGTGCCAGCAGTGTAACAGGGGGCGCGGGCGAGCAGTACTTC
v_gene: TRBV28
d_gene: TRBD1
j_gene: TRBJ2-7
abundance: few
len: 14

CDR3aa: CASSLLATNEKLFF
CDR3nt: TGTGCCAGCAGCTTGCTTGCAACTAATGAAAAACTGTTTTTT
v_gene: TRBV5-6
d_gene: .
j_gene: TRBJ1-4
abundance: .
len: 14

CDR3aa: CASSPGQVNNSPLHF
CDR3nt: TGTGCCAGCTCACCAGGCCAGGTGAATAATTCACCCCTCCACTTT
v_gene: TRBV18
d_gene: .
j_gene: TRBJ1-6
abundance: .
len: 15

CDR3aa: CSALGREGQPQHF
CDR3nt: TGCAGCGCCTTGGGCAGGGAGGGTCAGCCCCAGCATTTT
v_gene: TRBV29-1
d_gene: .
j_gene: TRBJ1-5
abundance: .
len: 13

CDR3aa: CASSTAAEDYNEQFF
CDR3nt: TGTGCCAGCAGTACCGCGGCAGAGGATTACAATGAGCAGTTCTTC
v_gene: TRBV28
d_gene: .
j_gene: TRBJ2-1
abundance: .
len: 15

CDR3aa: CASSKLNEQFF
CDR3nt: TGTGCCAGTAGTAAACTGAATGAGCAGTTCTTC
v_gene: TRBV19
d_gene: .
j_gene: TRBJ2-1
abundance: .
len: 11

CDR3aa: CSGHLYNEQFF
CDR3nt: TGCAGCGGGCACCTCTACAATGAGCAGTTCTTC
v_gene: TRBV29-1
d_gene: .
j_gene: TRBJ2-1
abundance: .
len: 11

CDR3aa: CASSLRLAGYNEQFF
CDR3nt: TGTGCCAGCAGCCTCCGACTAGCGGGGTACAATGAGCAGTTCTTC
v_gene: TRBV11-2
d_gene: TRBD2
j_gene: TRBJ2-1
abundance: .
len: 15

CDR3aa: CATGQGSFSYEQYF
CDR3nt: TGTGCCACCGGACAGGGGTCCTTTTCCTACGAGCAGTACTTC
v_gene: TRBV10-3
d_gene: TRBD1
j_gene: TRBJ2-7
abundance: .
len: 14

CDR3aa: CASSYWREGAYEQYF
CDR3nt: TGTGCCAGCAGTTACTGGCGGGAGGGGGCCTACGAGCAGTACTTC
v_gene: TRBV6-2/TRBV6-3
d_gene: TRBD2
j_gene: TRBJ2-7
abundance: .
len: 15

CDR3aa: CASSGFPGFTSYEQYF
CDR3nt: TGTGCCAGCAGCGGCTTTCCCGGGTTTACCTCCTACGAGCAGTACTTC
v_gene: TRBV7-9
d_gene: .
j_gene: TRBJ2-7
abundance: few
len: 16

CDR3aa: CSVAGLAGHNEQFF
CDR3nt: TGCAGCGTTGCGGGGCTAGCGGGTCACAATGAGCAGTTCTTC
v_gene: TRBV29-1
d_gene: TRBD2
j_gene: TRBJ2-1
abundance: .
len: 14

CDR3aa: CSVFLSGSGETQYF
CDR3nt: TGCAGCGTTTTCCTGAGCGGGAGTGGAGAGACCCAGTACTTC
v_gene: TRBV29-1
d_gene: TRBD2
j_gene: TRBJ2-5
abundance: .
len: 14

CDR3aa: CASRRGGQIYNSPLHF
CDR3nt: TGTGCCAGCCGACGGGGGGGACAGATCTATAATTCACCCCTCCACTTT
v_gene: TRBV18
d_gene: TRBD1
j_gene: TRBJ1-6
abundance: .
len: 16

CDR3aa: CASQKAGGRVSEKLFF
CDR3nt: TGTGCCAGCCAAAAAGCCGGGGGGCGGGTGTCTGAAAAACTGTTTTTT
v_gene: TRBV19
d_gene: .
j_gene: TRBJ1-4
abundance: .
len: 16

CDR3aa: CASSDYGGRAFFFDTQYF
CDR3nt: TGTGCCAGCAGTGATTATGGCGGGAGGGCATTTTTTTTCGATACGCAGTATTTT
v_gene: TRBV6-1
d_gene: TRBD2
j_gene: TRBJ2-3
abundance: few
len: 18

CDR3aa: CASSNDRVGAYEQYF
CDR3nt: TGTGCCAGCAGTAATGACAGGGTGGGGGCCTACGAGCAGTACTTC
v_gene: TRBV6-5
d_gene: TRBD1
j_gene: TRBJ2-7
abundance: .
len: 15

CDR3aa: CASSFTSGSAGKETQYF
CDR3nt: TGTGCCAGCAGCTTTACTAGCGGGAGCGCGGGGAAAGAGACCCAGTACTTC
v_gene: TRBV7-2
d_gene: TRBD2
j_gene: TRBJ2-5
abundance: .
len: 17

CDR3aa: CASSVEGRVRNPEAFF
CDR3nt: TGTGCCAGCAGCGTAGAAGGGAGGGTAAGGAATCCTGAAGCTTTCTTT
v_gene: TRBV9
d_gene: .
j_gene: TRBJ1-1
abundance: .
len: 16

CDR3aa: CSVRDRENGYTF
CDR3nt: TGCAGCGTCCGGGACAGGGAGAATGGCTACACCTTC
v_gene: TRBV29-1
d_gene: TRBD1
j_gene: TRBJ1-2
abundance: many
len: 12

CDR3aa: CSAGGFGNTIYF
CDR3nt: TGCAGCGCAGGGGGTTTTGGAAACACCATATATTTT
v_gene: TRBV29-1
d_gene: TRBD1
j_gene: TRBJ1-3
abundance: .
len: 12

CDR3aa: CSARFYTGVRF
CDR3nt: TGCAGTGCTAGGTTCTACACAGGGGTGCGCTTT
v_gene: TRBV20-1
d_gene: TRBD1
j_gene: TRBJ1-1
abundance: .
len: 11

CDR3aa: CASTSGSDTQYF
CDR3nt: TGTGCCAGTACCTCGGGGTCAGATACGCAGTATTTT
v_gene: TRBV19
d_gene: .
j_gene: TRBJ2-3
abundance: few
len: 12